This TCR beta chain is from a study of blood T cell dynamics during melanoma immunotherapy. Overall study findings and caveats: Unlike progressors, later disease-control patients had W3 repertoires gaining clonality or diversity.

Trimming took 6 bases from V and 3 from J, leaving 12 bases between them. CDR3 size: 14 residues. The germline gives CDR1 SNHLY, CDR2 FYNNEI. This sample's time point: pre-treatment baseline. Note on this clone: Antigen: not known.

Produced via immunoSEQ multiplex PCR; TCRdb's table is partial and in-frame only. The repertoire holds fewer than 25,000 clones, with just under 90% as singletons. The V call is TRBV2, the J call TRBJ1-5, with D perhaps TRBD1 (6 bases). This specimen was blood, taken from a patient treated with checkpoint blockade. This clonotype was sampled from a human donor with melanoma. CDR3 sequence: CASSPQGPNQPQHF. CDR3 DNA sequence: TGTGCCAGCAGCCCACAGGGCCCCAATCAGCCCCAGCATTTT.